This TCR beta chain comes out of a study of identical twins (dated by TCRdb to 2016 to 2018). Regarding the complete study: The study deep-sequenced TCR alpha and beta repertoires from monozygotic twins, unrelated adults of various ages and cord blood to test whether fetal clonotypes persist. Replicate twin experiments were performed at different times using different library preparation protocols to rule out contamination.

Every donor in the study was a healthy Caucasian. Miltenyi CD45RO+ enrichment and human naive T-cell isolation kits were used to isolate memory (CD45RO+) and naive T cells from PBMC. The table lists this clonotype with many counts. Its antigen specificity is not known. Per-nucleotide qualities are absent, and no much larger clonotype sits a single base away. Libraries were built with 5' RACE. The instrument given in TCRdb is Illumina HiSeq 2000. A universal primer binding site was introduced by template switching, and a unique molecular identifier was present in the final cDNA, enabling accurate counting of TCR cDNA molecules. Specific primers in the conserved constant-segment region were used to synthesize first-strand cDNA for TCR alpha and beta chains. To control for contamination, every cDNA library was double barcoded, receiving both a SMART-Mk sample barcode and Illumina barcodes. TruSeq adapter sequences and Illumina sample barcodes were added in two successive PCR steps. Sequencing of the TCR alpha and beta cDNA libraries was done on the Illumina HiSeq platform using custom primers. The source study handled its data this way. Unique molecular identifiers were extracted from raw reads with MiGEC, and CDR3 positions were determined with MiXCR. Recombination models were inferred per individual with the repgenHMM and IGoR tools using an EM algorithm. The tcR package in R was used for shared clonotype analysis, with sharing normalized by the product of cloneset sizes. Out-of-frame nonproductive sequences were analyzed to study raw recombination free of thymic and clonal selection effects. The public reads were run again by TCRdb, first through fastp at Q25 and then through MiXCR, and only productive beta chains were kept. Each entry merges the rows of one CDR3 protein and shows their most common DNA and genes. The V and J calls follow TCRdb's processing rather than the paper's. The sample includes approximately 140,000 distinct CDR3 sequences, with around 3.4% observed a single time. Of the sample, around 8% falls within the top ten clones.

Compared with germline, V lacks 5 bases and J lacks 4 bases; bases without a gene match: 13. The CDR3 goes from the cysteine to the phenylalanine over 16 residues. CDR3 DNA is the only sequence kept; it has 48 bases, read in frame from the first base. CDR1 and CDR2 were assigned from the germline V gene as SQVTM and ANQGSEA. Overall study outcomes, separate from this receptor: Zero-insertion analyses could be partly confounded by invariant T cells such as MAIT and iNKT, although diverse VJ usage argued against such confounding for most clonotypes. Out-of-frame TCR alpha sequences shared between twins showed an excess of low generation-probability sequences compared with coincidental sharing between unrelated individuals. Fewer insertions were carried by abundant cord blood beta clonotypes, a similar but weaker trend appeared in young adult naive repertoires, and no such trend appeared in memory repertoires. Because the same donors could not be followed over many years, the conclusions relied on cross-sectional statistical analysis. The excess sharing between twins in beta out-of-frame sequences was weaker because fewer shared sequences reduced the signal-to-noise ratio. In monozygotic twins, out-of-frame TCR alpha sharing was systematically underestimated by recombination models, although the models agreed with sharing between unrelated individuals.

The V and J genes are TRBV29-1 and TRBJ1-5, with 8 bases in between that match TRBD1. The sample consisted of memory T cells sorted from blood. Per the publication, the cell subset or site label means: CD45RO+ enriched T cells. This TCR was recovered from a man aged 18 to 30 in good health. The nucleotides are TGCAGCGTTACTCTTGGACAGGGCTTGGGGAATCAGCCCCAGCATTTT. Translated, this gives CSVTLGQGLGNQPQHF.